The text below deals with one T cell receptor (beta chain). Its antigen is still unknown. This sample was taken from a study of spatial heterogeneity in lung cancer. Across the study: Raw sequencing reads included, on average, more than ten appearances of each unique TCR and UMI combination. General study results and limits: In blood, ubiquitous expanded tumor TCRs appeared more at resection than follow-up.

Stated time point: sample taken at primary tumor resection. Material for sequencing was whole RNA from tumor, nontumor lung or frozen PBMC, left unsorted. Germline-derived CDR1 and CDR2 are SGHTA and FQGTGA. The CDR3 is 14 amino acids. V dropped 4 bases and J dropped 0 bases, with 7 bases sitting between them. A distinct unique molecular identifier was carried by each TCR cDNA molecule. Each CDR3 protein is one row after TCRdb ran MiXCR on the 5' RACE reads. The sample has tens of thousands of distinct CDR3 sequences; about an eighth are singletons. Sequences were derived from PBMCs, sampled at surgery. The source is a male donor with early-stage non-small cell lung cancer. The chain carries TRBV7-3 and TRBJ2-1; the D is unclear. The CDR3: CASSSPGSYNEQFF. Written as DNA, the CDR3 is TGTGCCAGCAGCTCCCCGGGCTCCTACAATGAGCAGTTCTTC.